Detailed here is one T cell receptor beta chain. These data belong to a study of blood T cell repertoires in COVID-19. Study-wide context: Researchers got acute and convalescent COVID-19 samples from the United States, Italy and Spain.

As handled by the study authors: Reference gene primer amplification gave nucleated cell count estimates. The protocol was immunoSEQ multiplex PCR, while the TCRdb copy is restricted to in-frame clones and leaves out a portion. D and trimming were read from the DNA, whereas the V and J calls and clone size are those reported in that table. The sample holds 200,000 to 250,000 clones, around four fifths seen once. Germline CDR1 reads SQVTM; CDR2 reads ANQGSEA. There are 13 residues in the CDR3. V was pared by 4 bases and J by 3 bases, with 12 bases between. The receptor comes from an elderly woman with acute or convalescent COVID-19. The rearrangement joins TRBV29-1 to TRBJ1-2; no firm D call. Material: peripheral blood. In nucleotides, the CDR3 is TGCAGCGTTGCTCACAACAAGTACTATGGCTACACCTTC. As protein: CSVAHNKYYGYTF.